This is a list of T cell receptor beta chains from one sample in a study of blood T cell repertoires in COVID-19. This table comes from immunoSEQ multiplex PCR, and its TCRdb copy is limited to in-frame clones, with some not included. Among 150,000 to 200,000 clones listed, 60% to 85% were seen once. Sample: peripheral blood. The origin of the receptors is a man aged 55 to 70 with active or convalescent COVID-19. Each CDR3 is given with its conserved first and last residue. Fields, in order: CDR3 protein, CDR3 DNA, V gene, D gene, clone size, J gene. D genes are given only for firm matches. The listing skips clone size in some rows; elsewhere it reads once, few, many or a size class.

CDR3aa: CASSFVISAHEQFF; CDR3nt: TGTGCCAGCAGCTTTGTTATTAGTGCCCATGAGCAGTTCTTC; v_gene: TRBV5-5; d_gene: -; abundance: -; j_gene: TRBJ2-1
CDR3aa: CASSQDAGTTDTQYF; CDR3nt: TGCGCCAGCAGCCAAGACGCGGGGACCACAGATACGCAGTATTTT; v_gene: TRBV4-3; d_gene: -; abundance: -; j_gene: TRBJ2-3
CDR3aa: CATSRGASQGARGEKLFF; CDR3nt: TGTGCCACCAGCAGAGGGGCCTCACAGGGGGCTAGGGGTGAAAAACTGTTTTTT; v_gene: TRBV15; d_gene: TRBD1; abundance: -; j_gene: TRBJ1-4
CDR3aa: CASSQDWAHQETQYF; CDR3nt: TGTGCCAGCAGCCAAGATTGGGCCCACCAAGAGACCCAGTACTTC; v_gene: TRBV4-2; d_gene: -; abundance: few; j_gene: TRBJ2-5
CDR3aa: CASSPRQGAVLGYTF; CDR3nt: TGTGCCAGCAGTCCCCGACAGGGGGCGGTCTTAGGCTACACCTTC; v_gene: TRBV28; d_gene: TRBD1; abundance: -; j_gene: TRBJ1-2
CDR3aa: CASSPGGLGLFVNTEAFF; CDR3nt: TGTGCCAGCAGTCCCGGGGGGCTTGGCCTCTTTGTGAACACTGAAGCTTTCTTT; v_gene: TRBV27; d_gene: -; abundance: -; j_gene: TRBJ1-1
CDR3aa: CASSNSYQPQHF; CDR3nt: TGTGCCAGTAGTAACAGTTATCAGCCCCAGCATTTT; v_gene: TRBV19; d_gene: -; abundance: -; j_gene: TRBJ1-5
CDR3aa: CASSAGPGQGRPGYTF; CDR3nt: TGTGCCAGCAGCGCGGGCCCGGGACAGGGGAGGCCTGGCTACACCTTC; v_gene: TRBV7-9; d_gene: TRBD1; abundance: -; j_gene: TRBJ1-2
CDR3aa: CAISDRDRGWSGGNEQYF; CDR3nt: TGTGCCATCAGTGATCGTGACAGGGGGTGGTCCGGCGGGAACGAGCAGTACTTC; v_gene: TRBV10-3; d_gene: TRBD1; abundance: -; j_gene: TRBJ2-7
CDR3aa: CASSREINQPQHF; CDR3nt: TGTGCCAGCTCACGAGAGATCAATCAGCCCCAGCATTTT; v_gene: TRBV18; d_gene: -; abundance: -; j_gene: TRBJ1-5
CDR3aa: CASRREGRETQYF; CDR3nt: TGTGCCAGCAGACGGGAGGGCCGAGAGACCCAGTACTTC; v_gene: TRBV5-4; d_gene: TRBD2; abundance: -; j_gene: TRBJ2-5
CDR3aa: CASRPSPGLADSYEQYF; CDR3nt: TGTGCCAGCCGACCCTCTCCAGGACTAGCGGACTCCTACGAGCAGTACTTC; v_gene: TRBV25-1; d_gene: TRBD2; abundance: -; j_gene: TRBJ2-7
CDR3aa: CASSSSSYEQYF; CDR3nt: TGTGCCAGCAGTTCGAGTTCCTACGAGCAGTACTTC; v_gene: TRBV28; d_gene: -; abundance: many; j_gene: TRBJ2-7
CDR3aa: CASSGTGGSNQPQHF; CDR3nt: TGTGCCAGTAGCGGGACAGGGGGCAGTAATCAGCCCCAGCATTTT; v_gene: TRBV14; d_gene: TRBD1; abundance: few; j_gene: TRBJ1-5
CDR3aa: CATLPGGPPSPLHF; CDR3nt: TGTGCCACCCTACCAGGAGGGCCCCCTTCACCCCTCCACTTT; v_gene: TRBV28; d_gene: -; abundance: -; j_gene: TRBJ1-6
CDR3aa: CASSPDQETQYF; CDR3nt: TGTGCCAGCTCTCCGGACCAAGAGACCCAGTACTTC; v_gene: TRBV18; d_gene: -; abundance: -; j_gene: TRBJ2-5
CDR3aa: CASRDTGARANVLTF; CDR3nt: TGTGCCAGCAGAGATACAGGGGCGCGGGCCAACGTCCTGACTTTC; v_gene: TRBV7-9; d_gene: TRBD1; abundance: -; j_gene: TRBJ2-6
CDR3aa: CASSGDYLNEQFF; CDR3nt: TGTGCCAGCAGTGGAGACTACCTTAATGAGCAGTTCTTC; v_gene: TRBV2; d_gene: -; abundance: -; j_gene: TRBJ2-1
CDR3aa: CASSHQGRGVSFSNQPQHF; CDR3nt: TGTGCCAGCAGCCACCAGGGGAGGGGGGTCTCGTTTAGCAATCAGCCCCAGCATTTT; v_gene: TRBV7-9; d_gene: -; abundance: many; j_gene: TRBJ1-5
CDR3aa: CAWRNLGQGPGYTF; CDR3nt: TGTGCCTGGAGAAACCTGGGACAGGGGCCGGGCTACACCTTC; v_gene: TRBV30; d_gene: TRBD1; abundance: -; j_gene: TRBJ1-2
CDR3aa: CASSQLTGLNYGYTF; CDR3nt: TGTGCCAGCAGCCAACTGACAGGGTTAAACTATGGCTACACCTTC; v_gene: TRBV3-1/TRBV3-2; d_gene: TRBD1; abundance: -; j_gene: TRBJ1-2